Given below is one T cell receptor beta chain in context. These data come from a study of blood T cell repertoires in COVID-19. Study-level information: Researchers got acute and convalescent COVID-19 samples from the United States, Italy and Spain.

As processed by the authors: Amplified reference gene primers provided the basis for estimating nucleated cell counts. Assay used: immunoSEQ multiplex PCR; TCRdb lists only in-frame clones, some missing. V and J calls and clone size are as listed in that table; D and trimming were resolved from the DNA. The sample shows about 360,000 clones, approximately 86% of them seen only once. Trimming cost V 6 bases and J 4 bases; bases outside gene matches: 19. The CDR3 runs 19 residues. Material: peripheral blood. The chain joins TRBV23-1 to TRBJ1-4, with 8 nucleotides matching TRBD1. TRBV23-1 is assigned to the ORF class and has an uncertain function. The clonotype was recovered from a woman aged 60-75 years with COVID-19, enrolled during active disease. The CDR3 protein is CASRQQPGQVFYGNEKLFF. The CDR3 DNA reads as TGCGCCAGCAGGCAACAACCGGGACAGGTTTTCTATGGTAATGAAAAACTGTTTTTT.